This TCR beta chain was sequenced during a study of monozygotic twins with inflammatory bowel disease. CDR3 length equals 12 residues. From its re-call of the 5' RACE reads, TCRdb lists each CDR3 protein once, without DNA. This sample's table reports over 200,000 distinct CDR3 sequences. The receptor was isolated from a human donor with ulcerative colitis or Crohn's disease, or a healthy co-twin of an affected twin (not recorded which). The material sequenced was blood. The chain combines TRBV12-3 or TRBV12-4 with TRBJ1-2. CDR3 sequence reads: CASSFSSGGYTF.